The 21 T cell receptor beta chains in this list originate from one sample, sequenced in a study of CD8+CD57+ T cells in acquired aplastic anemia. CDR3 and TCR beta VDJ profiling relied on a genomic DNA template. TCRdb recomputed calls from the reads with MiXCR, one row per CDR3 protein. The sample has roughly 86,000 distinct CDR3 sequences, approximately 46% seen once. The source material was sorted CD4+, CD8+, or CD8+CD57+ T cells (not recorded which) from PBMCs. The receptor source for this set is a human donor in good health, serving as a control.

This clonotype was found once. V usage is TRBV7-9 and J usage is TRBJ2-5, with no clear D. V was pared by 0 bases and J by 5 bases, with 7 bases between. Germline lookup yields CDR1 SEHNR and CDR2 FQNEAQ (reference sequence). The CDR3 runs to 13 residues. The CDR3 loop is CASSLAGRETQYF. Here the CDR3 DNA reads TGTGCCAGCAGCTTAGCTGGGCGGGAGACCCAGTACTTC.

This clonotype was recorded a few times. Mismatch with germline at one junction end may stem from a read error. The rearrangement uses TRBV9 and TRBJ1-1; D is perhaps TRBD1 (5 bases). The CDR3 totals 15 residues. The germline CDR1 and CDR2 sequences are SGDLS and YYNGEE. DNA of the CDR3: TGTGCCAGCAGCGGATACAATGGGGGAGCCACTGAAACTTTCTTT. Its protein is CASSGYNGGATETFF.

This clonotype has just a few counts. Possible read error: a much larger clone is one base away. The conserved final phenylalanine or tryptophan is absent from the CDR3, which likely points to a read error. The chain uses TRBV19 and TRBJ2-3, with D perhaps matching TRBD1 (5 bases). The ends were cut back, 10 bases at V and 1 base at J, with 18 bases in the middle. Germline-derived CDR1 and CDR2 are LNHDA and SQIVND (reference sequence). The CDR3 sequence is 15 residues long. The CDR3 DNA sequence: TGTGCCACCTCGCCAGGGCTTCCACGCACAGATACGCAGTATCTT. It specifies CATSPGLPRTDTQYL.

This clonotype was recorded many times. V usage is TRBV10-3 and J usage is TRBJ2-2; 10 bases line up with TRBD2. The CDR3 runs to 16 residues. Germline V gives CDR1 ENHRY, CDR2 SYGVKD. The V and J ends lost 4 bases and 6 bases, in that order; junction bases with no gene match: 8. CDR3 protein: CAISVSSGSKAGELFF. The CDR3 DNA reads TGTGCCATCAGTGTGTCTAGCGGGAGCAAGGCCGGGGAGCTGTTTTTT.

This clonotype was seen at least ten times. V usage is TRBV25-1 and J usage is TRBJ2-1; TRBD2 matches 9 bases. Germline values: CDR1 MGHDK, CDR2 SYGVNS. The CDR3 sequence is 16 residues long. V was pared by 6 bases and J by 9 bases, with 15 bases of the junction left unmatched. The CDR3 nucleotides read TGTGCCAGCAGCCCCTTAGCGGGAGTGGACCCCGTTGAGCAGTTCTTC. Amino acid sequence: CASSPLAGVDPVEQFF.

This clonotype was recorded once. The V call is TRBV6-2 or TRBV6-3, the J call TRBJ2-2; D might be TRBD1 (5 bases). This CDR3 spans 15 amino acids. Trimming shortened V by 7 bases and J by 3 bases, and 15 bases separated the two germline ends. CDR1 is MNHEY and CDR2 is SVGEGT in the germline V gene. CDR3 in amino acids: CASNQDTTHTGELFF. The CDR3 region has the DNA TGTGCCAGCAACCAGGACACAACCCACACCGGGGAGCTGTTTTTT.

Ten or more counts support this clonotype. The chain couples TRBV25-1 to TRBJ2-3, with TRBD2 identical over 8 bases. The trim removed 6 bases at V and 3 bases at J, leaving 8 bases unmatched. CDR3 size: 15 residues. The germline V gene encodes CDR1 MGHDK and CDR2 SYGVNS. CDR3 residues: CASSFSGVETDTQYF. The CDR3 DNA sequence: TGTGCCAGCAGCTTTAGCGGGGTCGAAACAGATACGCAGTATTTT. The entire variable domain, with the rest obtained from reference TRBV25-1 and TRBJ2-3, is as follows: EADIYQTPRYLVIGTGKKITLECSQTMGHDKMYWYQQDPGMELHLIHYSYGVNSTEKGDLSSESTVSRIRTEHFPLTLESARPSHTSQYLCASSFSGVETDTQYFGPGTRLTVL.

This clonotype was observed at least ten times. The chain combines TRBV7-9 with TRBJ1-1, with no clear D. Germline CDR1 SEHNR, CDR2 FQNEAQ (reference sequence). This CDR3 region has 15 residues. Trimming removed 1 base at V and 4 bases at J, with 13 bases between. The CDR3 reads CASSLVGREVTEAFF. The CDR3 DNA reads as TGTGCCAGCAGCTTAGTTGGCCGAGAGGTCACTGAAGCTTTCTTT.

This clonotype was seen ten or more times. V is TRBV24-1 and J is TRBJ1-1, with D possibly TRBD1 on 6 matching bases. Germline V gene sequence: CDR1 KGHDR, CDR2 SFDVKD. The CDR3 length is 13 residues. Trimming stripped 4 bases from V and 1 base from J, with 6 bases between. CDR3 in amino acids: CATSETGNTEAFF. CDR3 DNA sequence: TGTGCCACCAGTGAGACAGGGAACACTGAAGCTTTCTTT.

The gene calls are TRBV29-1 and TRBJ2-7; TRBD1 agrees at 7 bases. The CDR3 length is 13 residues. Germline-derived CDR1 and CDR2 are SQVTM and ANQGSEA. The trim removed 7 bases at V and 0 bases at J, leaving 6 bases unmatched. The CDR3 coding sequence is TGCAGCGCCGGGACAGTCCGCTCCTACGAGCAGTACTTC. It is translated as CSAGTVRSYEQYF.

This clonotype was seen repeatedly, ten times or more. This chain uses TRBV19 with TRBJ2-7; D gene ambiguous. The CDR3 runs 12 residues. V lost 3 bases to trimming and J lost 3 bases, with 6 bases between them. Germline CDR1 reads LNHDA; CDR2 reads SQIVND (reference sequence). In DNA, the CDR3 is TGTGCCAGTAGTATCTGGGGCTACGAGCAGTACTTC. It codes for CASSIWGYEQYF.

This chain joins TRBV19 and TRBJ1-6; D not certain. The CDR3 sequence is 14 residues long. The germline V gene has CDR1 LNHDA and CDR2 SQIVND (reference sequence). The germline V and J ends were trimmed by 9 bases and 4 bases, with 13 bases remaining between them. Written as DNA, the CDR3 is TGTGCCAGCCGAGAGGCGCGGTATAATTCACCCCTCCACTTT. Translation: CASREARYNSPLHF.

This clonotype was detected many times. The V and J genes are TRBV6-1 and TRBJ1-5; 8 bases map to TRBD1. Germline CDR1 is MNHNS and CDR2 is SASEGT. V lost 6 bases to trimming and J lost 2 bases; unmatched junction nucleotides: 3. This CDR3 is built from 14 residues. In nucleotides, the CDR3 is TGTGCCAGCAGCGGACAGGGCGGCAATCAGCCCCAGCATTTT. Its translation is CASSGQGGNQPQHF.

In DNA, the CDR3 is TGTGCCAGCAGTTCGCGGTGGACTGAAGCTTTCTTT. This encodes CASSSRWTEAFF. This chain uses TRBV7-9 with TRBJ1-1; D is unresolved. Germline V lookup: CDR1 SEHNR, CDR2 FQNEAQ (reference sequence). Between the trimmed V and J ends, which lost 6 bases and 5 bases, there was a span of 10 bases. The CDR3 length is 12 residues.

The rearrangement uses TRBV7-8 and TRBJ2-7; D is uncertain. V was pared by 2 bases and J by 2 bases, with 7 bases between. The CDR3 spans 13 residues. Germline assignment: CDR1 SGHVS and CDR2 FQNEAQ. The chain's CDR3 is CASSLLLPYEQYF. CDR3 in DNA: TGTGCCAGCAGCTTACTTCTGCCCTACGAGCAGTACTTC.

The chain carries TRBV27 and TRBJ2-3; tentatively, D is TRBD1 (6 bases). Deletions cut 5 bases from V and 3 bases from J, with 18 bases between. The CDR3 extends over 16 amino acids. Germline values: CDR1 MNHEY, CDR2 SMNVEV (reference sequence). The CDR3 DNA follows: TGTGCCAGCAGTCCAGGGGCACGACGACAAACAGATACGCAGTATTTT. This codes for CASSPGARRQTDTQYF.

This rearrangement joins TRBV25-1 to TRBJ1-2; maybe TRBD1 (5 bases). This CDR3 is 15 amino acids long. V was trimmed by 5 bases and J by 2 bases, leaving 15 bases between them. Germline V gives CDR1 MGHDK, CDR2 SYGVNS. The CDR3 nucleotides read TGTGCCAGCAGTTTTTCTGGGGGGTCCAACTATGGCTACACCTTC. This translates into CASSFSGGSNYGYTF.

The table lists this clonotype with a few counts. The CDR3 loop reads CASRGTGSSYEQYF. The CDR3 nucleotides are TGTGCCAGCAGGGGCACAGGGAGCTCCTACGAGCAGTACTTC. J is TRBJ2-7 and V is TRBV2; tentative D call: TRBD1 (6 bases). This CDR3 has 14 residues. V was pared by 6 bases and J by 0 bases, with 12 bases between. Germline V gives CDR1 SNHLY, CDR2 FYNNEI. The full variable domain, with the rest looked up from reference TRBV2 and TRBJ2-7, is EPEVTQTPSHQVTQMGQEVILRCVPISNHLYFYWYRQILGQKVEFLVSFYNNEISEKSEIFDDQFSVERPDGSNFTLKIRSTKLEDSAMYFCASRGTGSSYEQYFGPGTRLTVT.

The rearrangement joins TRBV7-6 to TRBJ1-2; 7 bases agree with TRBD1. This CDR3 comprises 14 residues. Germline loops: CDR1 SGHVS, CDR2 FNYEAQ. Trimming took 5 bases from V and 3 from J; bases not matched to a gene: 6. The CDR3 nucleotides read TGTGCCAGCAGCATGACAGGGACACACTATGGCTACACCTTC. Translated: CASSMTGTHYGYTF.

The rearrangement links TRBV30 to TRBJ1-5; D may be TRBD1 (6 bases). Germline CDR1 is GTSNPN and CDR2 is SVGIG (reference sequence). CDR3 size: 13 residues. Trimming removed 5 bases from V and 4 bases from J, with 12 bases in between. The CDR3 loop reads CAWAGGTNQPQHF. The CDR3 DNA reads TGTGCCTGGGCTGGGGGGACAAATCAGCCCCAGCATTTT.

This clonotype came up many times. V is TRBV20-1 and J is TRBJ1-1; no reliable D call. The CDR3 runs to 12 residues. Per the germline V gene, CDR1 is DFQATT and CDR2 is SNEGSKA (reference sequence). V gave up 7 bases and J gave up 5 bases, with 14 bases separating them. The CDR3 spells CSVRDEGTEAFF. As DNA, the CDR3 is TGCAGTGTTCGGGATGAAGGGACTGAAGCTTTCTTT.